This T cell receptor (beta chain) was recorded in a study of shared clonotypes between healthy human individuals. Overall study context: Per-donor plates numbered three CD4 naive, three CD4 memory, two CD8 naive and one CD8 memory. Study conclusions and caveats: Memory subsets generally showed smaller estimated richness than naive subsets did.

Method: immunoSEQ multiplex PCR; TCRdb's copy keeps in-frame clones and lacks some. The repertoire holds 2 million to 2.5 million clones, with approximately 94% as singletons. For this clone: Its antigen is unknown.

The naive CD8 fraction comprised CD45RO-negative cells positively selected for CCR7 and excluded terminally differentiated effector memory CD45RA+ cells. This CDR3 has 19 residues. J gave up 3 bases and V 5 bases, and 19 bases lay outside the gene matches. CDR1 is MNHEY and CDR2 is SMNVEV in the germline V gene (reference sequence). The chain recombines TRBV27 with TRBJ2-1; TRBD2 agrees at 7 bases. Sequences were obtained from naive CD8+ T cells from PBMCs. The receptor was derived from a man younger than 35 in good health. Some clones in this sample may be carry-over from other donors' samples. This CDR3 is CASSRKRPIAGVSYNEQFF. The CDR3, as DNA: TGTGCCAGCAGTCGGAAACGACCCATTGCGGGAGTAAGCTACAATGAGCAGTTCTTC.